This TCR beta chain was profiled in a study of cytomegalovirus exposure and HLA in healthy donors. Sequenced by immunoSEQ multiplex PCR; TCRdb stores in-frame clones only, minus some. The table shows about 150,000 clones, with 86% occurring only once. CDR1 and CDR2 from the germline V gene are SNHLY and FYNNEI. The CDR3 consists of 14 residues. Trimming took off 4 bases at V and 9 bases at J, with 19 bases between the two ends. The specimen sequenced was PBMCs. The chain couples TRBV2 to TRBJ2-7; maybe TRBD1 (5 bases). The receptor was isolated from a human donor in good health. CDR3 sequence reads: CASSGQPNVQPQYF. In nucleotides, the CDR3 is TGTGCCAGCAGTGGACAGCCAAATGTCCAACCGCAGTACTTC.